The 24 T cell receptor beta chains reported below all come from one sample, sequenced in a study. Each CDR3 protein is one row after TCRdb ran MiXCR on the reads. The repertoire holds 6,500 to 8,500 distinct CDR3 sequences, under 35% seen once, with roughly 22% in the top ten. Sequencing was carried out using blood. The origin of the receptors is a human donor.

The chain uses TRBV29-1 and TRBJ1-1, with 9 bases aligning to TRBD1. Per the germline V gene, CDR1 is SQVTM and CDR2 is ANQGSEA. The V gene end was trimmed by 3 bases and the J gene end by 1 base; junction bases not matched to a gene: 3. This CDR3 region has 14 residues. CDR3 bases: TGCAGCGTTGATACGACAGGGGGGAACACTGAAGCTTTCTTT. This sequence encodes CSVDTTGGNTEAFF.

The sample holds many counts of this clonotype. The chain joins TRBV20-1 to TRBJ2-5; TRBD1 might be the D (6 bases). Germline V gene data show CDR1 as DFQATT and CDR2 as SNEGSKA (reference sequence). V shed 3 bases and J shed 5 bases, with 13 bases lying between them. CDR3 size: 13 residues. CDR3 DNA sequence: TGCAGTGCTAGTGGGCAGGGGTTGGAGACCCAGTACTTC. Protein sequence: CSASGQGLETQYF.

By sample share, this clonotype is medium-sized. The rearrangement links TRBV4-2 to TRBJ1-2; no firm D call. Germline loops: CDR1 LGHNA, CDR2 YNFKEQ. The CDR3 totals 18 residues. V was shortened by 0 bases and J by 6 bases, with 23 bases between the two germline ends. Here the CDR3 reads CASSQEARHSQRADGYTF. CDR3 sequence (DNA): TGTGCCAGCAGCCAAGAGGCCAGGCACTCTCAAAGGGCTGATGGCTACACCTTC.

The table lists this clonotype with a few counts. This chain links TRBV29-1 with TRBJ1-2; maybe TRBD1 (6 bases). V shed 5 bases and J shed 7 bases, with 32 bases lying between them. The CDR3 has 18 amino acids. Germline assignment: CDR1 SQVTM and CDR2 ANQGSEA. This CDR3 is CSVIGQNPLSTGSPGYTF. The CDR3 DNA is TGCAGCGTTATCGGACAGAATCCCCTATCGACAGGCTCCCCTGGCTACACCTTC.

By share, this clonotype counts as medium-sized. The chain couples TRBV4-2 to TRBJ1-1; no definite D call. V lost 1 base, J lost 5 bases, and 17 bases lay in between. Germline CDR1 LGHNA, CDR2 YNFKEQ. The CDR3 runs to 16 residues. In nucleotides, the CDR3 is TGTGCCAGCAGCCAAGGGCTGGGCATCTCAAAGACTGAAGCTTTCTTT. Residues: CASSQGLGISKTEAFF.

The gene calls are TRBV15 and TRBJ2-7; D may be TRBD2 (6 bases). Germline loops: CDR1 LNHNV, CDR2 YYDKDF (reference sequence). The CDR3 is 13 amino acids. Trimming pared 3 bases from V and 5 bases from J, leaving 11 bases between. This CDR3 reads CATSSLEGHEQYF. The CDR3 DNA sequence: TGTGCCACCAGCAGCTTGGAGGGCCACGAGCAGTACTTC.

By sample share, this clonotype is medium-sized. This chain uses TRBV29-1 with TRBJ2-5; D gene unclear. The germline CDR1 and CDR2 sequences are SQVTM and ANQGSEA. The CDR3 sequence is 10 residues long. The CDR3 is CTGPRETQYF. CDR3 DNA: TGCACCGGACCTAGGGAGACCCAGTACTTC.

Comments on this clonotype: Because the CDR3's place on the DNA is in doubt, the DNA is left out and the CDR3 is given as listed by TCRdb. The chain links TRBV29-1 to TRBJ1-5; TRBD1, the table's D call, was not compared with the DNA. CDR1 and CDR2 (germline): SQVTM, ANQGSEA. The CDR3 adds up to 21 amino acids, both ends counted. CDR3 residues: CSVEEAGLGEKLFFGSGTQHF.

This clonotype has a count of ten or more. The chain combines TRBV30 with TRBJ2-2; D is undetermined. CDR3 length equals 13 residues. Trimming stripped 1 base from V and 8 bases from J, with 11 bases between. Germline V gene sequence: CDR1 GTSNPN, CDR2 SVGIG (reference sequence). The CDR3 here is CAWSAAIRGELFF. The CDR3 nucleotides are TGTGCCTGGAGTGCAGCCATCAGGGGGGAGCTGTTTTTT.

This clonotype is medium-sized. The chain joins TRBV4-2 to TRBJ2-7; D may be TRBD1 (5 bases). Trimming left V 1 base short and J 2 bases short, with 12 bases between. There are 15 residues in the CDR3. Germline V gene sequence: CDR1 LGHNA, CDR2 YNFKEQ. The CDR3 nucleotides read TGTGCCAGCAGCCAAGCCGACCAGGGAACCTACGAGCAGTACTTC. Encoded protein: CASSQADQGTYEQYF.

This clonotype appeared a few times. The chain couples TRBV4-2 to TRBJ1-2; D perhaps matches TRBD1 (5 bases). CDR1 and CDR2 (germline): LGHNA, YNFKEQ. The CDR3 is made up of 15 amino acids. Trimming left V 6 bases short and J 2 bases short, with 16 bases between. DNA for the CDR3: TGTGCCAGCAGTTTGGGGGAAACGGCCAACTATGGCTACACCTTC. Protein: CASSLGETANYGYTF.

The chain combines TRBV7-3 with TRBJ2-5, with a weak D call TRBD2 (6 bases). The CDR3 has 16 amino acids. Germline V CDR1 and CDR2: SGHTA, FQGTGA. V was shortened by 1 base and J by 4 bases, with 16 bases between the two germline ends. DNA of the CDR3: TGTGCCAGCAGCTTAAGAGCGAAGGGAGGCGGAGAGACCCAGTACTTC. Its translation: CASSLRAKGGGETQYF.

This chain links TRBV29-1 with TRBJ2-3; 10 bases agree with TRBD1. The germline V gene has CDR1 SQVTM and CDR2 ANQGSEA. This CDR3 region has 13 residues. V trimming: 7 bases; J trimming: 8 bases; junction bases outside the gene matches: 9. CDR3 region: CSGRQGALGTQYF. The CDR3 DNA sequence: TGCAGCGGGAGACAGGGGGCTTTAGGTACGCAGTATTTT.

The gene calls are TRBV20-1 and TRBJ2-6; D uncertain. From germline, CDR1 is DFQATT and CDR2 SNEGSKA (reference sequence). The CDR3 spans 13 residues. V was trimmed by 5 bases and J by 10 bases, leaving 15 bases between them. The CDR3 DNA reads as TGCAGTGCTTGGGATCCTAATAGGAACGTCCTGACTTTC. The encoded protein is CSAWDPNRNVLTF.

J is TRBJ2-1 and V is TRBV6-4, with TRBD2 matching 7 bases. V lost 6 bases, J lost 8 bases, and 13 bases stayed unmatched. This CDR3 region has 15 residues. Germline CDR1 and CDR2: MRHNA and SNTAGT. The CDR3 DNA follows: TGTGCCAGCAGCCAATGGACTAGTGTGGTTGATGAGCAGTTCTTC. Translating it yields CASSQWTSVVDEQFF.

This clonotype was counted at least ten times. The rearrangement joins TRBV4-2 to TRBJ1-1; 9 bases are a match to TRBD1. The CDR3 covers 16 residues. V lost 4 bases to trimming and J lost 11 bases; unmatched junction nucleotides: 17. The germline gives CDR1 LGHNA, CDR2 YNFKEQ. CDR3 amino acids: CASSRAQGQGTSSAFF. Here the CDR3 DNA reads TGTGCCAGCAGCCGTGCTCAAGGACAGGGGACTTCCTCGGCTTTCTTT.

This clonotype was seen at least ten times. The chain links TRBV4-2 to TRBJ2-3; 12 nucleotides align to TRBD2. With 3 bases clipped from V and 4 bases from J, the junction kept 5 bases outside the gene matches. The CDR3 loop spans 16 amino acids. Germline CDR1 and CDR2: LGHNA and YNFKEQ. CDR3 region: CASSHPSGRESDTQYF. The DNA for the CDR3 is TGTGCCAGCAGCCACCCTAGCGGGAGGGAATCAGATACGCAGTATTTT.

This clonotype has at least ten counts. CDR3: CASSLATGSAEAFF. CDR3 sequence (DNA): TGCGCCAGCAGCTTGGCCACGGGGAGCGCTGAAGCTTTCTTT. The gene calls are TRBV5-1 and TRBJ1-1, with no clear D. CDR1 is SGHRS and CDR2 is YFSETQ in the germline V gene. The CDR3 length is 14 residues. Deletions cut 0 bases from V and 6 bases from J, with 12 bases between.

This clonotype was picked up many times. J is TRBJ1-5 and V is TRBV29-1; TRBD1 agrees at 9 bases. This CDR3 has 14 amino acids. Germline V gives CDR1 SQVTM, CDR2 ANQGSEA. The trim removed 6 bases at V and 4 bases at J, leaving 7 bases unmatched. This CDR3 reads CSVITTGGNQPQHF. The CDR3 coding sequence is TGCAGCGTGATTACGACAGGGGGGAATCAGCCCCAGCATTTT.

This chain joins TRBV29-1 and TRBJ1-5; D not certain. The germline V and J ends were trimmed by 1 base and 11 bases, with 18 bases remaining between them. CDR3 size: 14 residues. Germline CDR1 is SQVTM and CDR2 is ANQGSEA. CDR3 nucleotides: TGCAGCGTTGAAGGTTTTGCGGGTGGGGAGACCCAGCATTTT. Protein sequence: CSVEGFAGGETQHF.

The J gene is TRBJ1-3, the V gene TRBV18; perhaps TRBD1 as D (5 bases). Germline assignment: CDR1 KGHSH and CDR2 LQKENI. The length of the CDR3 is 16 residues. Trimming removed 2 bases at V and 0 bases at J, with 11 bases between. Here the CDR3 reads CASSPGTVSSGNTIYF. In nucleotides, the CDR3 is TGTGCCAGCTCACCAGGGACGGTCAGCTCTGGAAACACCATATATTTT.

The V gene is TRBV30, the J gene TRBJ2-7; no definite D call. The ends were cut back, 3 bases at V and 0 bases at J, with 9 bases in the middle. CDR1 and CDR2 from the germline V gene are GTSNPN and SVGIG (reference sequence). The CDR3 is 13 residues long. The CDR3 DNA follows: TGTGCCTGGAGCCACGGCCTCTCCTACGAGCAGTACTTC. Protein sequence: CAWSHGLSYEQYF.

A word on this clonotype: This may be a read error, as it is one base from a much larger clone. The CDR3 loop is CASSRQFNEPQHF. CDR3 DNA sequence: TGTGCCAGTAGTAGGCAGTTCAATGAGCCCCAGCATTTT. V usage is TRBV19 and J usage is TRBJ1-5; no clear D. CDR1 LNHDA and CDR2 SQIVND come from the germline V gene (reference sequence). This CDR3 has 13 amino acids.

In its sample, this clonotype is medium-sized. V usage is TRBV15 and J usage is TRBJ2-1; D unresolved. In germline, CDR1 is LNHNV, CDR2 YYDKDF (reference sequence). With 0 bases removed from V and 7 bases from J, the gap between germline ends came to 16 bases. The CDR3 totals 16 residues. The CDR3 region is CATSRDRQSFGNEQFF. The CDR3 DNA sequence: TGTGCCACCAGCAGAGATAGGCAGTCTTTTGGAAATGAGCAGTTCTTC.